This T cell receptor (beta chain) was identified during a study of neurological immune-mediated disorders. Synthesis of cDNA was carried out by template-switch 5'RACE. The reaction used 10-nucleotide random UMIs. TCRdb itself ran the 5' RACE reads through MiXCR, one entry per CDR3 protein. This sample carries 50,000 to 70,000 distinct CDR3 sequences, about 13% of them seen once, and the ten largest clones take around 10%. General observations from the study: The highest TCR clonal expansion occurred in HTLV-1-associated myelopathy; multiple sclerosis fell below healthy controls.

This CDR3 has 15 amino acids. The ends lost 5 bases at V and 2 bases at J; junction bases unmatched: 9. Germline CDR1 reads MNHEY; CDR2 reads SVGAGI. This clonotype showed up many times. Its specificity is not known. The unsorted libraries were generated from a total of 2 million PBMCs, which had been stored in RNAlater at -80 C. The receptor's source is a woman in her sixties or seventies with HTLV-1-associated myelopathy (HAM/TSP). Sequencing was done on a sample of PBMCs. The chain employs TRBV6-5 and TRBJ2-7, with 7 bases aligning to TRBD2. CDR3 DNA: TGTGCCAGCAGTACGACTAGCTTACTCCCCTACGAGCAGTACTTC. It translates to CASSTTSLLPYEQYF.